The rows below give T cell receptor beta chains drawn from one sample of a study of cytotoxic CD8 clonotypes in ibrutinib-treated CLL. The data were produced by immunoSEQ multiplex PCR, yet TCRdb's version contains in-frame clones alone and is incomplete. The sample records about 140,000 clones, approximately 89% being singletons. The specimen was PBMCs, collected after 12 months of ibrutinib treatment. These receptors were obtained from a human donor with chronic lymphocytic leukemia. CDR3s include the opening cysteine and the closing phenylalanine or tryptophan. A D gene is named only where the DNA matches it firmly. The size of a clone is reported for some rows only, either as once, few or many, or as a class for expanded clones.

abundance	d_gene	v_gene	j_gene	CDR3nt	CDR3aa
-	-	TRBV29-1	TRBJ2-7	TGCAGCGTTCTGATTTCGGGAGTCTACGAGCAGTACTTC	CSVLISGVYEQYF
-	-	TRBV28	TRBJ2-5	TGTGCCAGCAGTTCCTGGGTGCTTGGAGGGGGAGAGACCCAGTACTTC	CASSSWVLGGGETQYF
-	-	TRBV5-6	TRBJ2-3	TGTGCCAGCAGCGCACCTTTTGGGGGCACAGATACGCAGTATTTT	CASSAPFGGTDTQYF
-	TRBD2	TRBV20-1	TRBJ2-7	TGCAGTGAAACTAGCGGACACGAGCAGTACTTC	CSETSGHEQYF
-	-	TRBV25-1	TRBJ1-4	TGTGCCAGCAGTGAAGCACCGGGGGAAAAACTGTTTTTT	CASSEAPGEKLFF
-	-	TRBV7-8	TRBJ2-1	TGTGCCAGCAGCTTACGAGCGGATGAGCAGTTCTTC	CASSLRADEQFF
once	-	TRBV18	TRBJ2-7	TGTGCCAGCTCACAGCCCCCGGCGGGTTCGGCCGAGCAGTACTTC	CASSQPPAGSAEQYF
-	-	TRBV6-1	TRBJ2-7	TGTGCCAGCAGTGAAGGCGGAAACAGAAAACACTACGAGCAGTACTTC	CASSEGGNRKHYEQYF
-	-	TRBV7-8	TRBJ1-5	TGTGCCAGCAGCTTACTACAACGTCCTAATCGTGGCAATCAGCCCCAGCATTTT	CASSLLQRPNRGNQPQHF
-	-	TRBV7-9	TRBJ1-4	TGTGCCAGCAGCTTAACTCAGACTTATAATGAAAAACTGTTTTTT	CASSLTQTYNEKLFF
-	-	TRBV27	TRBJ2-7	TGTGCCAGCAGTGCGGACACAATGTTGTCCTACGAGCAGTACTTC	CASSADTMLSYEQYF
-	-	TRBV7-8	TRBJ2-2	TGTGCCAGCAGCCAACAGAACACCGGGGAGCTGTTTTTT	CASSQQNTGELFF
once	-	TRBV27	TRBJ1-1	TGTGCCAGCAGTTTTATTCAGAGGGGTGAAGCTTTCTTT	CASSFIQRGEAFF
-	TRBD1	TRBV27	TRBJ1-2	TGTGCCAGCAGTTCCCGACCTTATTCAGGGGGCAGCTATGGCTACACCTTC	CASSSRPYSGGSYGYTF
-	-	TRBV2	TRBJ2-7	TGTGCCAGCACTGGGTCGGGGGTCTCCGAGCAGTACTTC	CASTGSGVSEQYF
-	TRBD1	TRBV28	TRBJ2-2	TGTGCCAGCAGTTGGACAGGGATGGCCGGGGAGCTGTTTTTT	CASSWTGMAGELFF
-	TRBD2	TRBV5-1	TRBJ2-1	TGCGCCAGCAGCCGCCAGACTAGCGGTCCCAATGAGCAGTTCTTC	CASSRQTSGPNEQFF
-	TRBD1	TRBV28	TRBJ1-1	TGTGCCAGCATAACAGGGGGTAAGATCACTGAAGCTTTCTTT	CASITGGKITEAFF
-	TRBD1	TRBV7-9	TRBJ1-1	TGTGCCAGCAGGGCCGGGACAGCCAACACTGAAGCTTTCTTT	CASRAGTANTEAFF
-	-	TRBV9	TRBJ1-1	TGTGCCAGCAGCGTAGCGGGGGGGGGCACTGAAGCTTTCTTT	CASSVAGGGTEAFF
-	-	TRBV28	TRBJ2-7	TGTGCCAGCAGCCACGATAGGCGGGATGGGGGGCAGTACTTC	CASSHDRRDGGQYF
-	-	TRBV7-2	TRBJ2-2	TGTGCCAGCAGCTCCCATCAAGCCGGGGAGCTGTTTTTT	CASSSHQAGELFF
-	-	TRBV27	TRBJ1-3	TGTGCCAGCAGTTTAGACTTTGGCTCTGGAAACACCATATATTTT	CASSLDFGSGNTIYF
-	-	TRBV28	TRBJ2-7	TGTGCCAGCAGTGGACAGCTTTACGAGCAGTACTTC	CASSGQLYEQYF
-	TRBD1	TRBV7-9	TRBJ2-2	TGTGCCAGCAGCTCTAGACAGGGGACCGGGGAGCTGTTTTTT	CASSSRQGTGELFF
once	TRBD2	TRBV30	TRBJ2-6	TGTGCCTGGAGTGTAGCGGGGGCCGGGGCCAACGTCCTGACTTTC	CAWSVAGAGANVLTF